This T cell receptor (beta chain) derives from a study of T cells after posttransplantation cyclophosphamide (TCRdb year 2016). Study-wide context: The study tracked T cell repertoire reconstitution by TRB sequencing after myeloablative bone marrow transplantation using posttransplantation cyclophosphamide as GVHD prophylaxis. Antigen receptor sequencing was done on samples from a few dozen PTCy-treated patients and from 15 to 20 related bone marrow donors of those patients. Blood from every one of the roughly 35 PTCy patients who had 1-year posttransplant specimens underwent TRB sequencing. TRB sequencing was also done on up to 3 additional blood samples from 2 to 5.2 years after transplant in 3 patients, and on pretransplant blood from 4 patients. TRA and TRB clonality were tightly correlated in 10 or so samples, so subsequent TCR analyses focused on TRB only. Public TRB sequences were searched against a database of over 3,000 sequences associated with responses to pathogens, tumor antigens, self-antigens and alloantigens. General study outcomes and caveats: The TRB repertoires of T cells infiltrating skin or GI tract showed only limited overlap with the TRB repertoires of T cells in blood. At 1-2 months, donor-recipient similarity was low but rose over the first year, and the later blood repertoires were often dominated by donor CD8+ memory clones. Across more than 35 patients, recipient CMV seropositivity and CMV reactivation were highly associated with TRB clonality; PTCy diversity was similar to CNI/methotrexate controls.

For this clone: What this receptor recognizes is not known. Base qualities are not recorded, but no much larger clone differs from it by a single base.

The control cohort consisted of under 13 patients who had myeloablative marrow transplants with methotrexate plus a calcineurin inhibitor and who were sampled 1 year after transplant. Mononuclear cells from peripheral blood and bone marrow were separated by Ficoll-Hypaque density centrifugation and then cryopreserved. Genomic DNA was the input for TRB sequencing, which was run either with the immunoSEQ assay at survey resolution or with the hsTCRB kit. The published analysis was carried out like this. The immunoSEQ software handled initial read processing, and the LymphoSeq R package was used for repertoire analyses. Clonality was computed as 1 minus normalized Shannon entropy; Gini coefficient was also calculated for each TRB dataset. To infer phenotypes in unsorted samples, TRB sequences from sorted subsets of the recipient or donor were mapped onto unsorted samples from the same recipient. TCRdb obtained this table from immuneACCESS and retained in-frame rearrangements with V and J assigned. These tables miss some clones; where compared with another copy, unresolved V genes account for less than half of the shortfall, and the remainder is unexplained. D and trimming come from the DNA, and the V and J calls and clone size come from that table. For this sample there are 15,000 to 20,000 clones; around 85% appear just once. Of the sample, roughly 28% is held by the ten largest clones.

There are 16 amino acids in the CDR3, from cysteine to phenylalanine inclusive. The CDR3 DNA has 48 bases and is translated from base 1. V loses 0 bases of germline sequence and J loses 4 bases, and the interval between the two ends is 13 bases. The germline V gene sets CDR1 to SGHTA and CDR2 to FQGNSA. The source of this sequence is a female patient aged 18 to 35 who received an allogeneic stem cell transplant from an unrelated donor, was CMV-positive, and had acute and chronic GVHD. Where a transplant has occurred, the graft donor may have supplied some of the T cells. The rearranged segments are TRBV7-2 and TRBJ2-1, with TRBD2 as a weak D call on 6 bases. Sequences were derived from PBMCs, sampled after allogeneic stem cell transplant with calcineurin inhibitor and methotrexate. CDR3 protein: CASSLAGGRQYNEQFF. The DNA reads as follows: TGTGCCAGCAGCTTAGCGGGAGGCCGCCAATACAATGAGCAGTTCTTC.